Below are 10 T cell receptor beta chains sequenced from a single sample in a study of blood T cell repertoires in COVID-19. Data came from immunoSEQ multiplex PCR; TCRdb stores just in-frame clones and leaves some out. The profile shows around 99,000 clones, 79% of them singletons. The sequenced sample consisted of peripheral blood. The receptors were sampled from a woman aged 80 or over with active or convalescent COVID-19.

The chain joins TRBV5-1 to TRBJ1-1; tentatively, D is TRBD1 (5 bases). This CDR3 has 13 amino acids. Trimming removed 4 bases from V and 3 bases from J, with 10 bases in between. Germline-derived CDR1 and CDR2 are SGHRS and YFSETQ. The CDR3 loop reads CASSPWTYTEAFF. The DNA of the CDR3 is TGCGCCAGCAGCCCATGGACATACACTGAAGCTTTCTTT.

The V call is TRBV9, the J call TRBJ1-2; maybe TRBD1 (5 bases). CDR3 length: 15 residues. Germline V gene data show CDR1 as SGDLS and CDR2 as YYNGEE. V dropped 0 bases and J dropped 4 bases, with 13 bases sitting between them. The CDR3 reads CASSVEDTGTYGYTF. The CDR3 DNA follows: TGTGCCAGCAGCGTAGAGGACACCGGAACCTATGGCTACACCTTC.

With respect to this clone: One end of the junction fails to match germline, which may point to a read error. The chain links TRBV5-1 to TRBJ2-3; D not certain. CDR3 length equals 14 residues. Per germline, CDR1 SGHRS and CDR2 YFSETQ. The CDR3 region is CASSPAHPQDTQYF. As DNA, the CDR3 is TGTGCCAGCAGCCCGGCCCATCCACAGGATACGCAGTATTTT.

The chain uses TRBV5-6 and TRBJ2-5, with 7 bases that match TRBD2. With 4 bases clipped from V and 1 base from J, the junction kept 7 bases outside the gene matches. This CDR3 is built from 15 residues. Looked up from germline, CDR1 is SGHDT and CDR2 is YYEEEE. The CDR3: CASSLGWGGQETQYF. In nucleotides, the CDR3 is TGTGCCAGCAGCCTCGGTTGGGGGGGCCAAGAGACCCAGTACTTC.

For the CDR3, the DNA is TGTGCCAGCAGTTTATCAGGGGCCGCCTACGAGCAGTACTTC. Translated: CASSLSGAAYEQYF. V is TRBV27 and J is TRBJ2-7; tentative D call: TRBD1 (5 bases). Trimming cost V 0 bases and J 2 bases, with 8 bases left between them. The CDR3 contains 14 residues. CDR1 and CDR2 from the germline V gene are MNHEY and SMNVEV (reference sequence).

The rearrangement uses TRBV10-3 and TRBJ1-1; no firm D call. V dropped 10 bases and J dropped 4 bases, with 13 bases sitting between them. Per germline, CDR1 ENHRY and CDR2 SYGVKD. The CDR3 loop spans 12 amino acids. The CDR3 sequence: CATGEGGTEAFF. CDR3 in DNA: TGTGCCACCGGGGAGGGTGGCACTGAAGCTTTCTTT.

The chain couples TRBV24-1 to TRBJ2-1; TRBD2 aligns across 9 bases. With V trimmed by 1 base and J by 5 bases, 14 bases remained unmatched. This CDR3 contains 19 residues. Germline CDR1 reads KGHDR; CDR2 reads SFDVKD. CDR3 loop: CATSDFASGAPTIHNEQFF. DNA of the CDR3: TGTGCCACCAGTGATTTCGCTAGCGGGGCCCCCACGATTCACAATGAGCAGTTCTTC.

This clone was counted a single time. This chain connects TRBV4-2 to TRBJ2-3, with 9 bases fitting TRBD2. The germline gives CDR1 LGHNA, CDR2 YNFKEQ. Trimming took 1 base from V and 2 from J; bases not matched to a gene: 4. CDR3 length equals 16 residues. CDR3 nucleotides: TGTGCCAGCAGCCAAGTGGCGGGAGGGTACACAGATACGCAGTATTTT. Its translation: CASSQVAGGYTDTQYF.

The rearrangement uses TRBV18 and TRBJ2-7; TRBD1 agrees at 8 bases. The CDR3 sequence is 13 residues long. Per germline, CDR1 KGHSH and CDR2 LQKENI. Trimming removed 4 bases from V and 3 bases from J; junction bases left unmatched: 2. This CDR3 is CASSLGQGYEQYF. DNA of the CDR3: TGTGCCAGCTCACTTGGACAGGGCTACGAGCAGTACTTC.

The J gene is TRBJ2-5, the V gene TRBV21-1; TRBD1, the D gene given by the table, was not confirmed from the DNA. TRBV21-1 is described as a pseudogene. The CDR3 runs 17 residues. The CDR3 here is CASSKAGTGGCVETQYF. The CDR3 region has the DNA TGTGCCAGCAGCAAAGCCGGGACAGGGGGTTGTGTAGAGACCCAGTACTTC.